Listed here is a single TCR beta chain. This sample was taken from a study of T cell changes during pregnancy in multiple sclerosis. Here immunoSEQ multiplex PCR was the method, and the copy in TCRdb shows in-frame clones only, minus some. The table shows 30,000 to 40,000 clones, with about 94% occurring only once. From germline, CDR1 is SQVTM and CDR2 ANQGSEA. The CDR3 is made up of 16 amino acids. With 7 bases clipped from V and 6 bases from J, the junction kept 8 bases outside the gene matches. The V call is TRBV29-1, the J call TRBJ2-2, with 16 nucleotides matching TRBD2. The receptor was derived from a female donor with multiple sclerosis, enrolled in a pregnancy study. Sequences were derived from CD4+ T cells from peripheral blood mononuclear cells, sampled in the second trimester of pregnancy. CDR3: CSAGTSGGAGPGELFF. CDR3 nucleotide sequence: TGCAGCGCGGGGACTAGCGGGGGGGCCGGCCCCGGGGAGCTGTTTTTT.